This T cell receptor (beta chain) was found in a study of cytomegalovirus exposure and HLA in healthy donors. Study observations and caveats: A later look showed TCR association rates differing by HLA locus, highest for DRB1 and lowest for HLA-C.

Researchers ran the PCR with 60 Vbeta and 13 Jbeta primers. TCRdb's copy holds only in-frame clones and misses some; the assay was immunoSEQ multiplex PCR. The sample records 90,000 to 100,000 clones, roughly 80% being singletons. Concerning this clone: The target antigen is unknown.

The V gene's germline CDR1 is SGHRS and CDR2 YFSETQ. This CDR3 region has 15 residues. The V segment lost 1 base and the J segment 1 base; nucleotides outside the gene matches: 3. The receptor comes from a man aged 55 to 69 in good health and CMV-seropositive. The sequencing input was PBMCs. The J gene is TRBJ1-2, the V gene TRBV5-1, with 8 bases identical to TRBD1. In nucleotides, the CDR3 is TGCGCCAGCAGCTTGACGACAGGGGTTAACTATGGCTACACCTTC. Protein sequence: CASSLTTGVNYGYTF.